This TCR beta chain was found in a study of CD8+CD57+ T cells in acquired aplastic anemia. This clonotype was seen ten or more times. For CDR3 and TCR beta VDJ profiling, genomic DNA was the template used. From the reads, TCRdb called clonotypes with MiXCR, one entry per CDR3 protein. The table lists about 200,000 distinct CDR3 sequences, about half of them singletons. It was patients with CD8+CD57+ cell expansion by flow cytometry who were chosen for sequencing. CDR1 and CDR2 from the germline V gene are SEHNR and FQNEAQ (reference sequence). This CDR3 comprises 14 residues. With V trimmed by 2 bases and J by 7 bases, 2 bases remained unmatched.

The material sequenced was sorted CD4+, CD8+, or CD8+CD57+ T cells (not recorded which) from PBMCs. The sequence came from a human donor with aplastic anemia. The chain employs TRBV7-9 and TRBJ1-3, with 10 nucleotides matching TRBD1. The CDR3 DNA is TGTGCCAGCAGCTTATGGACAGGGGGGAACACCATATATTTT. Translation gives CASSLWTGGNTIYF.